Detailed here is one T cell receptor (beta chain). Its target is unknown. Germline CDR1 reads MDHEN; CDR2 reads SYDVKM. The CDR3 consists of 16 residues. With 5 bases clipped from V and 4 bases from J, the junction kept 9 bases outside the gene matches. This specimen comes from a study of cytomegalovirus exposure and HLA in healthy donors. Study findings and constraints: In an earlier analysis, most TCR beta V segments were productive about 87% or about 30% of the time. For TCR beta chains, V- and J-gene trimming was later linked to a missense DCLRE1C variant.

Researchers ran the PCR with 60 Vbeta and 13 Jbeta primers. The table came from immunoSEQ multiplex PCR; TCRdb's copy has only in-frame clones and leaves some out. The top ten hold 1% of the sample, which has approximately 160,000 clones, about four fifths seen once. The V call is TRBV28, the J call TRBJ2-2, with TRBD2 matching 8 bases. The sample comprised PBMCs. The sequence came from a woman aged 45-65 years in good health and CMV-seropositive. This CDR3 reads CASSGLGGGSTGELFF. The CDR3 nucleotides read TGTGCCAGCAGTGGACTCGGGGGGGGCAGCACCGGGGAGCTGTTTTTT.